Each of the 11 T cell receptor beta chains below was sequenced from the same sample in a study of blood T cell repertoires in COVID-19. Only in-frame clones appear in the TCRdb table, and some are missing; sequencing was by immunoSEQ multiplex PCR. In the table there are about 250,000 clones, roughly 83% of which are singletons. Source material: peripheral blood. All receptors derive from a man older than 75 with acute or convalescent COVID-19.

The chain recombines TRBV19 with TRBJ2-1; D unresolved. The CDR3 length is 14 residues. Trimming left V 5 bases short and J 13 bases short, with 21 bases between. Germline loops: CDR1 LNHDA, CDR2 SQIVND (reference sequence). The CDR3 DNA sequence: TGTGCCAGTAGTGCGCTAGATACCCTATTTAGACAGTTCTTC. Its translation is CASSALDTLFRQFF.

V usage is TRBV6-5 and J usage is TRBJ2-2; possibly TRBD1 for D (5 bases). The CDR3 contains 15 residues. V lost 0 bases and J lost 6, with 11 bases in between. Germline lookup yields CDR1 MNHEY and CDR2 SVGAGI. The CDR3 spells CASSYSTREAGELFF. Here the CDR3 DNA reads TGTGCCAGCAGTTACTCGACCAGGGAAGCCGGGGAGCTGTTTTTT.

The chain links TRBV2 to TRBJ1-5; D possibly corresponds to TRBD1 (6 bases). The V end lost 5 bases, the J end lost 3 bases, and 17 bases lay between the germline ends. Per the germline V gene, CDR1 is SNHLY and CDR2 is FYNNEI. The CDR3 is 16 amino acids. The CDR3 DNA reads TGTGCCAGCAGTACCTTCGGGGGGGCTAACAATCAGCCCCAGCATTTT. Protein: CASSTFGGANNQPQHF.

V usage is TRBV2 and J usage is TRBJ2-3; 9 bases are shared with TRBD2. With V trimmed by 5 bases and J by 0 bases, 6 bases remained unmatched. This CDR3 comprises 16 residues. Germline CDR1 SNHLY, CDR2 FYNNEI. The CDR3, as DNA: TGTGCCAGCAGTTTGACTAGCGGAACTAGCACAGATACGCAGTATTTT. It specifies CASSLTSGTSTDTQYF.

The gene calls are TRBV4-2 and TRBJ2-7, with D tentatively TRBD2 (5 bases). This CDR3 is 15 amino acids long. Trimming shortened V by 1 base and J by 4 bases, and 14 bases separated the two germline ends. In germline, CDR1 is LGHNA, CDR2 YNFKEQ. In DNA, the CDR3 is TGTGCCAGCAGCCAAGCTCACTCCTCGGGATACGAGCAGTACTTC. Translated, it gives CASSQAHSSGYEQYF.

The V gene is TRBV5-1, the J gene TRBJ2-1, with TRBD1 matching over 11 bases. The ends lost 3 bases at V and 4 bases at J; junction bases unmatched: 6. From germline, CDR1 is SGHRS and CDR2 YFSETQ. This CDR3 region has 16 residues. The CDR3 spells CASSSDRDRGYNEQFF. The CDR3 DNA is TGCGCCAGCAGCTCTGACCGGGACAGGGGGTACAATGAGCAGTTCTTC.

The chain is built from TRBV2 and TRBJ2-7; 7 bases align to TRBD1. The germline CDR1 and CDR2 sequences are SNHLY and FYNNEI. This CDR3 spans 15 amino acids. Unmatched junction bases numbered 6, after V lost 3 bases and J lost 1 base. CDR3 coding DNA: TGTGCCAGCAGTGATCAGGGGGTGTTTTCCTACGAGCAGTACTTC. It codes for CASSDQGVFSYEQYF.

V is TRBV5-1 and J is TRBJ1-3, with 8 bases lining up with TRBD1. This CDR3 region has 17 residues. V shed 4 bases, J shed 0 bases, and the junction held 9 bases outside the gene matches. Germline assignment: CDR1 SGHRS and CDR2 YFSETQ. CDR3 nucleotides: TGCGCCAGCAGCCCTCTCTGGACAGGGTTCTCTGGAAACACCATATATTTT. Its translation: CASSPLWTGFSGNTIYF.

A note on this clone: One end of the junction does not line up with germline, which may come from a read error. V is TRBV12-3 or TRBV12-4 and J is TRBJ1-1, with no clear D. This CDR3 has 12 amino acids. The CDR3 DNA follows: TGTGCCAGCAGTTTCATTCCGGACTCCCAGGACTTT. It codes for CASSFIPDSQDF.

The V gene is TRBV18, the J gene TRBJ1-6; 7 positions match TRBD1. V dropped 6 bases and J dropped 9; count of bases not matched to a gene: 8. This CDR3 comprises 14 residues. CDR1 is KGHSH and CDR2 is LQKENI in the germline V gene. The CDR3, as DNA: TGTGCCAGCTCCACGACAGGGCTGGGTTCACCCCTCCACTTT. Its protein product is CASSTTGLGSPLHF.

The V call is TRBV27, the J call TRBJ2-7, with D tentatively TRBD2 (5 bases). Trimming took 4 bases from V and 2 from J, leaving 9 bases between them. The germline V gene has CDR1 MNHEY and CDR2 SMNVEV (reference sequence). The CDR3 is 13 residues long. In DNA form, the CDR3 reads TGTGCCAGCAGTTATCAGCGGACCTACGAGCAGTACTTC. This encodes CASSYQRTYEQYF.